This TCR beta chain was sequenced for a study of identical twins. In its sample, this clonotype was seen many times. What it recognizes is unknown. Overall study results and limits: Beta out-of-frame sequences showed weaker excess twin sharing. The authors noted that invariant MAIT and iNKT cells could partly confound zero-insertion analyses. The abundant beta clonotypes from cord blood had fewer insertions, and memory repertoires had none of this.

Germline-derived CDR1 and CDR2 are GTSNPN and SVGIG (reference sequence). V dropped 3 bases and J dropped 7 bases, with 13 bases sitting between them. This CDR3 has 13 amino acids. A template switching step contributed a universal primer site, while unique molecular identifiers were present in the cDNA. TCRdb itself ran the 5' RACE reads through MiXCR, one entry per CDR3 protein. The sample gives about 690,000 distinct CDR3 sequences, around 6% of which show up once; approximately 2% is in the top ten. The sequencing sample was made of naive T cells sorted from blood. The sequence came from a young man in good health. The chain employs TRBV30 and TRBJ1-3; the D is unclear. CDR3 residues: CAWRPGPGNTIYF. The DNA for the CDR3 is TGTGCCTGGAGGCCCGGACCGGGGAACACCATATATTTT. The variable domain in full, completed from reference TRBV30 and TRBJ1-3, reads SQTIHQWPATLVQPVGSPLSLECTVEGTSNPNLYWYRQAAGRGLQLLFYSVGIGQISSEVPQNLSASRPQDRQFILSSKKLLLSDSGFYLCAWRPGPGNTIYFGEGSWLTVV.